This TCR beta chain was captured in a study of cytomegalovirus exposure and HLA in healthy donors. Primers for the PCR totalled 60 Vbeta and 13 Jbeta. Some clones are missing from TCRdb's copy, which holds only in-frame ones; the method was immunoSEQ multiplex PCR. Of under 250,000 clones in the sample, around 73% are singletons; the top ten hold around 4%. This clone was seen a handful of times. Its antigen remains unidentified. Findings and caveats of the study: In a later analysis, HLA-associated beta chains showed higher expansion and lower generation probabilities than comparable chains. An assumption of roughly uniform sequencing depth across donors underlay the presence/absence analyses. In a later analysis, TCR beta V- and J-gene trimming showed a link to a missense DCLRE1C variant.

Germline V lookup: CDR1 SGDLS, CDR2 YYNGEE. Between the trimmed V and J ends, which lost 0 bases and 2 bases, there was a span of 13 bases. The CDR3 length is 16 residues. This sequence joins TRBV9 and TRBJ2-3, with a possible D match to TRBD2 (6 bases). This clonotype originated in a male donor in good health and CMV-seronegative. The sequenced sample consisted of PBMCs. In DNA form, the CDR3 reads TGTGCCAGCAGCGTAGCCGGGACTTCCCTCACAGATACGCAGTATTTT. Its translation: CASSVAGTSLTDTQYF.